This T cell receptor beta chain stems from a study of blood T cell repertoires in COVID-19. The wider study: Some COVID-19 samples were acute and others convalescent; all came from the United States, Italy and Spain. T cells, B-cell-depleted T cells, or PBMCs provided the cDNA or gDNA that served as material.

Per the original methods: By means of reference gene primer amplification, nucleated cell counts were estimated. Sequencing used immunoSEQ multiplex PCR; TCRdb keeps in-frame clones, though not all of them. The V and J calls and clone size come from that table; D and trimming were worked out from the DNA. The repertoire holds about 270,000 clones, with 80% to 90% as singletons. Trimming left V 2 bases short and J 7 bases short, with 14 bases between. The CDR3 extends over 14 amino acids. Germline V CDR1 and CDR2: MGHDK, SYGVNS. A Seattle source enrolled patients during active infection and followed them longitudinally.

The sequence was collected from a woman between 70 and 85 years old with COVID-19, enrolled during active disease. The chain has TRBV25-1 and TRBJ1-2, with D perhaps TRBD1 (6 bases). Sequenced: peripheral blood. The DNA for the CDR3 is TGTGCCAGCAGTGAAGGGACACCGCCTCTTGGCTACACCTTC. Its protein product is CASSEGTPPLGYTF.